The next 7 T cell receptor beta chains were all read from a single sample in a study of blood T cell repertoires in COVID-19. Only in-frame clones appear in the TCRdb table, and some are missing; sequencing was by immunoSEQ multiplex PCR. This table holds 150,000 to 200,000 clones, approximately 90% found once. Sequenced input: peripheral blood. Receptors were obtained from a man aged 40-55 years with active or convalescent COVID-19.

The CDR3 DNA reads as TGTGCCAGCAGTGACGAGACAGGGATCGACGAGCAGTACTTC. Encoded protein: CASSDETGIDEQYF. The chain employs TRBV6-1 and TRBJ2-7; 7 bases match TRBD1. The CDR3 extends over 14 amino acids. The germline V gene has CDR1 MNHNS and CDR2 SASEGT. Trimming took 3 bases from V and 5 from J; bases not matched to a gene: 7.

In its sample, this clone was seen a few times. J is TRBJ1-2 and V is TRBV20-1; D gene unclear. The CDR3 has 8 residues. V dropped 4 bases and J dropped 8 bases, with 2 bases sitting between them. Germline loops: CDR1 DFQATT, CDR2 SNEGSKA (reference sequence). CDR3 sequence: CSATGYTF. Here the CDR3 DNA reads TGCAGTGCTACAGGCTACACCTTC.

As DNA, the CDR3 is TGTGCCAGCAGTCCAGACCCGGGGGGCCGGAGCTATGGCTACACCTTC. This translates into CASSPDPGGRSYGYTF. The chain joins TRBV6-6 to TRBJ1-2, with D perhaps matching TRBD1 (6 bases). Trimming left V 5 bases short and J 4 bases short, with 20 bases between. The CDR3 is made up of 16 amino acids. Per germline, CDR1 MNHNY and CDR2 SVGAGI (reference sequence).

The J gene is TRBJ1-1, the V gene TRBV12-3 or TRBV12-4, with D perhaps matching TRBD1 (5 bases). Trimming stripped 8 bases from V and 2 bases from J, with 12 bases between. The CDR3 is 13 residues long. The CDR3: CASGRGRNTEAFF. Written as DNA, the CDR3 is TGTGCCAGCGGGAGGGGCAGAAACACTGAAGCTTTCTTT.

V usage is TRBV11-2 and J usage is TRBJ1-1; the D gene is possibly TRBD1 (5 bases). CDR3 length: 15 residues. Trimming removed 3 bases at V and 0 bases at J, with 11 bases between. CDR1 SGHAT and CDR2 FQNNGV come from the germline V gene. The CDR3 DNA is TGTGCCAGCAGCTTGGCGGGGGTATTGAACACTGAAGCTTTCTTT. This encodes CASSLAGVLNTEAFF.

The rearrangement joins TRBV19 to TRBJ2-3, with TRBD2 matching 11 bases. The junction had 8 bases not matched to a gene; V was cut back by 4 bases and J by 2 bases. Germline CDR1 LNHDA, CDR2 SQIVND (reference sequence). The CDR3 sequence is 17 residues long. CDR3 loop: CASSNRLAGSLTDTQYF. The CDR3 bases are TGTGCCAGTAGTAACCGACTAGCGGGGTCCCTCACAGATACGCAGTATTTT.

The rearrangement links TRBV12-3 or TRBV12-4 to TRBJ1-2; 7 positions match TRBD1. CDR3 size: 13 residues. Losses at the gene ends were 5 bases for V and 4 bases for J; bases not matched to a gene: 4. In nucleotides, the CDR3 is TGTGCCAGCAGTGGGGACAGTCTCTATGGCTACACCTTC. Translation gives CASSGDSLYGYTF.